Listed below are T cell receptor beta chains from one sample, sequenced in a study of relationships among human T cell subsets. TCRdb redid the calling of the multiplex PCR reads with MiXCR, one entry per CDR3 protein. The sample holds about 14,000 distinct CDR3 sequences, 50% to 75% seen once. Specimen: Tregs sorted from blood. Receptors were obtained from a man aged 35-49 years in good health. CDR3s include the opening cysteine and the closing phenylalanine or tryptophan. The order of the fields is clone size, J gene, V gene, CDR3 protein. A clone size is listed for some rows: how often the clone was seen (once, few, many), or a class if it is expanded.

few | TRBJ1-1 | TRBV12-3/TRBV12-4 | CASSPEGNTEAFF
- | TRBJ2-1 | TRBV28 | CASRTLGGRIHNEQFF
- | TRBJ2-1 | TRBV11-2 | CASQRLAGAYNEQFF
once | TRBJ2-4 | TRBV12-3/TRBV12-4 | CASSTLGGAQNIQYF
- | TRBJ2-1 | TRBV27 | CASSFLAGDSTNEQFF
- | TRBJ2-5 | TRBV1 | CTSSQTGTGGQETQYF
- | TRBJ2-1 | TRBV7-3 | CASSLGLGIGEQFF
- | TRBJ1-2 | TRBV18 | CASSPNQGDGYTF
few | TRBJ1-1 | TRBV28 | CASTRQGGEAFF
- | TRBJ2-3 | TRBV20-1 | CSARDPLAGADTQYF